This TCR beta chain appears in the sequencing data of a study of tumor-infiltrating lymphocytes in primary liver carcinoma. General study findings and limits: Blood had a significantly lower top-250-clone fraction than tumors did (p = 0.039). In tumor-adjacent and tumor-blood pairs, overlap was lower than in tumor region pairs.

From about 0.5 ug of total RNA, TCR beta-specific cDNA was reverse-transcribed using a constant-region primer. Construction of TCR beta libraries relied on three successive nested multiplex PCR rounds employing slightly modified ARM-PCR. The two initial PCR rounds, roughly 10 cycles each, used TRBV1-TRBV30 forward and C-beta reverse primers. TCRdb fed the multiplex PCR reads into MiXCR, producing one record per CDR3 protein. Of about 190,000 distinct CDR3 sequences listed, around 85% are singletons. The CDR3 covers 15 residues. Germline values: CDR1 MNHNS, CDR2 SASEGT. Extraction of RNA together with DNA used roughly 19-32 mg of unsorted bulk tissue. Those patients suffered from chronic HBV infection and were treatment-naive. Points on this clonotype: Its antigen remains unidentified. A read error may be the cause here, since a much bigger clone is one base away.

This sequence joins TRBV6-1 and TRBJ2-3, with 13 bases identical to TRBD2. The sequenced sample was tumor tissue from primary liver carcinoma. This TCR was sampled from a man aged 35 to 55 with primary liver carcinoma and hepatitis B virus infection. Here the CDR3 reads CVSSELAGGPDTQYF. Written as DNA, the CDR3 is TGTGTCAGCAGTGAACTAGCGGGAGGGCCAGATACGCAGTATTTT.